These T cell receptor beta chains were read from a single sample in a study of a mutant IDH1 vaccine in newly diagnosed glioma. TCRdb's table, derived via immunoSEQ multiplex PCR, lists solely in-frame clones and lacks some. This repertoire shows around 120,000 clones, around four fifths found once; its top ten account for under 5.5%. Their specific antigens are unknown. The material sequenced was PBMCs, taken from a glioma patient whose treatment included an IDH1 peptide vaccine. These TCRs come from a man in his forties with glioma. Both conserved end residues are part of each CDR3. Each record gives: clone size, V gene, D gene, J gene, CDR3 DNA, CDR3 protein. The D gene is left open where the match is weak. Clone size appears in some rows only: once, few, many, or a class for an expanded clone.

>few|TRBV11-2|-|TRBJ2-1
TGTGCCAGCAGCTTAGAATTGGGGGGCTATGAGCAGTTCTTC
CASSLELGGYEQFF
>once|TRBV5-1|TRBD1|TRBJ1-2
TGCGCCAGCAGCTTGGCTGGGGACAGGGGGCTTGGCTACACCTTC
CASSLAGDRGLGYTF
>-|TRBV9|TRBD1|TRBJ2-7
TGTGCCAGCAGCGTAGCCGGGACAGGGGGCGGAAGCTCCTACGAGCAGTACTTC
CASSVAGTGGGSSYEQYF
>-|TRBV6-5|-|TRBJ2-5
TGTGCCAGCAGCCCCGTTTTCCAAGAGACCCAGTACTTC
CASSPVFQETQYF
>few|TRBV2|-|TRBJ1-1
TGTGCCAGCGCCAGGCAGGTAAACACTGAAGCTTTCTTT
CASARQVNTEAFF
>few|TRBV18|-|TRBJ2-1
TGTGCCAGCTCACCACTGGCAGGGCTCAATGAGCAGTTCTTC
CASSPLAGLNEQFF
>-|TRBV30|-|TRBJ2-7
TGTGCCTGGAGTGTAGGGGGGGTAGCGAAGCAGTACTTC
CAWSVGGVAKQYF
>-|TRBV25-1|-|TRBJ2-1
TGTGCCAGCGGAAACAGGGATGAGCAGTTCTTC
CASGNRDEQFF
>few|TRBV5-1|-|TRBJ1-1
TGCGCCAGCAGCCGGGGATTGAACACTGAAGCTTTCTTT
CASSRGLNTEAFF
>few|TRBV19|TRBD1|TRBJ2-3
TGTGCCAGTAGTATTGGGACAGGGGGTTTAAATACGCAGTATTTT
CASSIGTGGLNTQYF
>-|TRBV18|-|TRBJ2-5
TGTGCCAGCTCATCTTCCAGTTACCAAGAGACCCAGTACTTC
CASSSSSYQETQYF
>-|TRBV6-5|-|TRBJ1-2
TGTGCCAGCACCAATGGGTATGGCTACACCTTC
CASTNGYGYTF
>-|TRBV6-5|-|TRBJ1-6
TGTGCCAGCAGTGTCCGGGGTTCACCCCTCCACTTT
CASSVRGSPLHF
>-|TRBV9|-|TRBJ1-2
TGTGCCAGCAGCGTAGGAGGGCGCGACTATGGCTACACCTTC
CASSVGGRDYGYTF
>-|TRBV29-1|-|TRBJ2-3
TGCAGCCTCGGGGAGGTAGATACGCAGTATTTT
CSLGEVDTQYF
>-|TRBV6-4|-|TRBJ1-1
TGTGCCAGCAGTGAAGGGAACACTGAAGCTTTCTTT
CASSEGNTEAFF
>once|TRBV5-6|-|TRBJ1-2
TGTGCCAGCAGCAAGGACCCCACCTATGGCTACACCTTC
CASSKDPTYGYTF